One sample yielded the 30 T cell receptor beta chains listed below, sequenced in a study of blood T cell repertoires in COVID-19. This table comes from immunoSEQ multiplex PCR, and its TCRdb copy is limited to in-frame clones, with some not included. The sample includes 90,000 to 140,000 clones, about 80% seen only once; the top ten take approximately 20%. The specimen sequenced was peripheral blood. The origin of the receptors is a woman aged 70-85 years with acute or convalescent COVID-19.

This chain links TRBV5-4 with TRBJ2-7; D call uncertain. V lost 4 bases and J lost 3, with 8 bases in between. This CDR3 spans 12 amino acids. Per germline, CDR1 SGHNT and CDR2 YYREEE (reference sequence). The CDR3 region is CASSAGFYEQYF. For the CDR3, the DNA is TGTGCCAGCAGCGCAGGCTTCTACGAGCAGTACTTC.

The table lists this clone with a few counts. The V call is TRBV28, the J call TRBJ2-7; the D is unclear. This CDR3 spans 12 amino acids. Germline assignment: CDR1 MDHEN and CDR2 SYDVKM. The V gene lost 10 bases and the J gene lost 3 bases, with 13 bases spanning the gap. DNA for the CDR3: TGTGCCATCCGCCGAGGATACTACGAGCAGTACTTC. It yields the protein CAIRRGYYEQYF.

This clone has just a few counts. CDR3 loop: CASSQGRGGQAGNTIYF. The CDR3 nucleotides read TGTGCCAGCAGCCAAGGACGAGGGGGCCAGGCTGGAAACACCATATATTTT. This rearrangement joins TRBV3-1 (or the pseudogene TRBV3-2) to TRBJ1-3, with TRBD1 identical over 7 bases. This CDR3 contains 17 residues. Germline-derived CDR1 and CDR2 are LGHDT and YNNKEL (reference sequence). V lost 1 base and J lost 2; bases outside the gene matches: 8.

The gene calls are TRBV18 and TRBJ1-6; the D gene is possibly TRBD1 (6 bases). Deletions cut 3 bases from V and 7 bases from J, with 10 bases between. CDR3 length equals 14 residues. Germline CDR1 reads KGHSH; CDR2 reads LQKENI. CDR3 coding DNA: TGTGCCAGCTCACCCCAGGACAGAAATTCACCCCTCCACTTT. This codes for CASSPQDRNSPLHF.

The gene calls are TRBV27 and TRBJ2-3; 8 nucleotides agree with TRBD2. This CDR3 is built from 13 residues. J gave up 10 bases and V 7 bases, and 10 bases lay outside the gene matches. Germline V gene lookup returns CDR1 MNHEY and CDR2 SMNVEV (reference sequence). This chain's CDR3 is CASTVRGGEAQYF. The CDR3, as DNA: TGTGCCAGCACCGTCCGGGGGGGGGAAGCGCAGTATTTT.

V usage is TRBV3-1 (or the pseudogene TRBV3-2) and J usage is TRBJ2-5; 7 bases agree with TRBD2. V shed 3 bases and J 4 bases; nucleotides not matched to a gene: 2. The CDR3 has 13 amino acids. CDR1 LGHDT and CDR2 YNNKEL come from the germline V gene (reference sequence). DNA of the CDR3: TGTGCCAGCAGCCACCGCGGGGGAGAGACCCAGTACTTC. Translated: CASSHRGGETQYF.

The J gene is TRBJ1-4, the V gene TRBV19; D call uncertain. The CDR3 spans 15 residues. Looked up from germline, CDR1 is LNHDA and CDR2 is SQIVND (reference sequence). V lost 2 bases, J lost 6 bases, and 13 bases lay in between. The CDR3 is CASSISPEEHEKLFF. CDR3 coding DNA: TGTGCCAGTAGTATAAGTCCGGAGGAACATGAAAAACTGTTTTTT.

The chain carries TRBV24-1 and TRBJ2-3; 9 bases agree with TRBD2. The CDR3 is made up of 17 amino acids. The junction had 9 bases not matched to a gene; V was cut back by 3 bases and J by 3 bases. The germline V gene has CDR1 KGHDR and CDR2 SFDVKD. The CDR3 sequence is CATSDTQRGAGTDTQYF. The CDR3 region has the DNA TGTGCCACCAGTGATACACAGCGGGGGGCCGGAACAGATACGCAGTATTTT.

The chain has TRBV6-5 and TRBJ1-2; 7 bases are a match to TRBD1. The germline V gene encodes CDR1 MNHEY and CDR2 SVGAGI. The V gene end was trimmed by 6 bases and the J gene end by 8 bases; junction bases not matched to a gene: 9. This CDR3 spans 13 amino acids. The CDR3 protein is CASSTSGGGGYTF. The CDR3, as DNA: TGTGCCAGCAGCACCTCAGGGGGAGGAGGCTACACCTTC.

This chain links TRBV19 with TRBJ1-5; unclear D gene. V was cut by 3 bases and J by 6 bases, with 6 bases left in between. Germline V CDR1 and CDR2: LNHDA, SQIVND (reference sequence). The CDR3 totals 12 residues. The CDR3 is CASSILGQPQHF. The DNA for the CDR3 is TGTGCCAGTAGTATTCTCGGTCAGCCCCAGCATTTT.

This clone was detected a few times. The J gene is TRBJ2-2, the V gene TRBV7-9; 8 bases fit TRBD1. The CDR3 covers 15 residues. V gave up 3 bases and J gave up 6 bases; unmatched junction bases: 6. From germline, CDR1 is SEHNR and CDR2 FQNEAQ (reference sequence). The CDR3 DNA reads TGTGCCAGCAGCTTTGTCCAGGGGGCGGCCGGGGAGCTGTTTTTT. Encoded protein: CASSFVQGAAGELFF.

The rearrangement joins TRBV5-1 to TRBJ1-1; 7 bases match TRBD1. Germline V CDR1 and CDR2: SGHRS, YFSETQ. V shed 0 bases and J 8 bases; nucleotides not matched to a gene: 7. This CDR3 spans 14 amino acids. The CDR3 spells CASSLARGALEAFF. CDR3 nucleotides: TGCGCCAGCAGCTTGGCCAGGGGGGCGTTAGAAGCTTTCTTT.

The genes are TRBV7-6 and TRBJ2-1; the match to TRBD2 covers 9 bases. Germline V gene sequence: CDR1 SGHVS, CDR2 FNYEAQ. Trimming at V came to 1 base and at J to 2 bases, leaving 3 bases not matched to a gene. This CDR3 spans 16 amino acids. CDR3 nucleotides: TGTGCCAGCAGCTTAGTCGGGACTAGCCCCTACAATGAGCAGTTCTTC. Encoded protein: CASSLVGTSPYNEQFF.

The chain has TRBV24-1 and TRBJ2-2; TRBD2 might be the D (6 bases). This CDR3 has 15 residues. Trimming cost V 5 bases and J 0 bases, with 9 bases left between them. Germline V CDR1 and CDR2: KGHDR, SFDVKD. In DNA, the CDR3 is TGTGCCACCAGTGCTAGCGCGACGAACACCGGGGAGCTGTTTTTT. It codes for CATSASATNTGELFF.

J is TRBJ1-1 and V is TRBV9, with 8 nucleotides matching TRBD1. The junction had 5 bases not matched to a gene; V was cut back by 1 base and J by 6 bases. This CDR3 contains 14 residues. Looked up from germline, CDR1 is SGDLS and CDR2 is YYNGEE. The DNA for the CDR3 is TGTGCCAGCAGCGTACGGCAGGGGGCAGCTGAAGCTTTCTTT. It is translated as CASSVRQGAAEAFF.

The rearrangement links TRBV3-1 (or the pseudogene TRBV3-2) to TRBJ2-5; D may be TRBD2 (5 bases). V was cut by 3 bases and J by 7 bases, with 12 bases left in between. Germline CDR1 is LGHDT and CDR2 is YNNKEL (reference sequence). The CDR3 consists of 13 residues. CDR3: CASSQVLVGTQYF. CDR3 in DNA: TGTGCCAGCAGCCAGGTACTAGTGGGGACCCAGTACTTC.

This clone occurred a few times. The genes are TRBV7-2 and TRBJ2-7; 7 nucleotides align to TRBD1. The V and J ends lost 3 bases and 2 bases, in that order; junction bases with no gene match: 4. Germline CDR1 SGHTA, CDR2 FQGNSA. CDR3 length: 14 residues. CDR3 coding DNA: TGTGCCAGCAGCTTGACAGGGTTTACCTACGAGCAGTACTTC. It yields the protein CASSLTGFTYEQYF.

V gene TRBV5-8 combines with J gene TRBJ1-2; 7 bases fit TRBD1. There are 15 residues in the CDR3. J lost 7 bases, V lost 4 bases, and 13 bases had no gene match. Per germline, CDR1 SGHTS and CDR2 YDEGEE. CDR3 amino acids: CASSIRTGGIGGYTF. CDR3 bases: TGTGCCAGCAGCATTCGGACAGGTGGGATTGGTGGCTACACCTTC.

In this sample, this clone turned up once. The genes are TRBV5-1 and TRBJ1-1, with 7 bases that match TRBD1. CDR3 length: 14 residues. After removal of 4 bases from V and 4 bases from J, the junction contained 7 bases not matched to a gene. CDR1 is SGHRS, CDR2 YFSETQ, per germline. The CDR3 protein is CASSARGDGTEAFF. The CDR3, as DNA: TGCGCCAGCAGCGCCAGGGGGGACGGCACTGAAGCTTTCTTT.

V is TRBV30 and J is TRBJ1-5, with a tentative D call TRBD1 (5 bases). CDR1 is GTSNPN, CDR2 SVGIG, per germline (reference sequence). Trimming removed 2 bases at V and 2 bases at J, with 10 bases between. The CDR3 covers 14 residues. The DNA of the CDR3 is TGTGCCTGGAGTCAGGGAAAGGGCAATCAGCCCCAGCATTTT. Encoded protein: CAWSQGKGNQPQHF.

CDR3 nucleotides: TGTGCCAGCAGTCCCTTTTTTCAGGGGCGGGGGCTAGATACGCAGTATTTT. It is translated as CASSPFFQGRGLDTQYF. The chain combines TRBV27 with TRBJ2-3, with D possibly matching TRBD2 (7 bases). CDR1 is MNHEY, CDR2 SMNVEV, per germline (reference sequence). V dropped 5 bases and J dropped 5 bases, with 23 bases sitting between them. The CDR3 consists of 17 residues.

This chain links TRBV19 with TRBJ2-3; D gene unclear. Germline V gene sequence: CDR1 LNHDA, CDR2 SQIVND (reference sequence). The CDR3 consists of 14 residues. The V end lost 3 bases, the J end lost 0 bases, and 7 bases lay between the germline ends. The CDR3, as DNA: TGTGCCAGTAGTATTCAGGCCAGCACAGATACGCAGTATTTT. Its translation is CASSIQASTDTQYF.

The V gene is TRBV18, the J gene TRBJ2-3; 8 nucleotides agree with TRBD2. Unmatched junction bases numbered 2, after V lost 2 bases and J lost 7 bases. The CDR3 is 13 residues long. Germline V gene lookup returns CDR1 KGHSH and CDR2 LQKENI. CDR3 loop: CASSPSGGNTQYF. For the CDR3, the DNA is TGTGCCAGCTCACCAAGCGGGGGAAATACGCAGTATTTT.

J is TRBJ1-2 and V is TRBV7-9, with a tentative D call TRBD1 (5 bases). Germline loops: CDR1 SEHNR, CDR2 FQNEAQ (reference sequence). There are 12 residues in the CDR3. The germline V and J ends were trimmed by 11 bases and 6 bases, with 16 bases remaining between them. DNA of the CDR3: TGTGCCGGGACTAGCTCAGAACATGGCTACACCTTC. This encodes CAGTSSEHGYTF.

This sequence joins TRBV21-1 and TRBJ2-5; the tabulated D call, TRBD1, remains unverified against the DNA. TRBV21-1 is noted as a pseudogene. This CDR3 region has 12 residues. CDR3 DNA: TGTGCCAGCCGCAGGGCTGGAGAGACCCAGTACTTC. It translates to CASRRAGETQYF.

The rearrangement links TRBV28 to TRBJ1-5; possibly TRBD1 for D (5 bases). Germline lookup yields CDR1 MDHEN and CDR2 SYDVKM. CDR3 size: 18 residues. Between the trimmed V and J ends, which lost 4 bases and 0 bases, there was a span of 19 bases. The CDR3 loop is CASSSSTRGLNSNQPQHF. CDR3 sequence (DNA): TGTGCCAGCAGTTCGTCGACAAGGGGACTTAATAGCAATCAGCCCCAGCATTTT. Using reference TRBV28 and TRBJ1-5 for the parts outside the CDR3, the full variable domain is DVKVTQSSRYLVKRTGEKVFLECVQDMDHENMFWYRQDPGLGLRLIYFSYDVKMKEKGDIPEGYSVSREKKERFSLILESASTNQTSMYLCASSSSTRGLNSNQPQHFGDGTRLSIL.

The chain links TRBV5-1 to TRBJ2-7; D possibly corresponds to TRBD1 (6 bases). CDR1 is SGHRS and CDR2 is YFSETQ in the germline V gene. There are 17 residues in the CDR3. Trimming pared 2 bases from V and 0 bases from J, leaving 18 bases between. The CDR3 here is CASSFFSGTLYSYEQYF. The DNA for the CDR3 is TGCGCCAGCAGCTTTTTTTCCGGGACATTGTACTCCTACGAGCAGTACTTC.

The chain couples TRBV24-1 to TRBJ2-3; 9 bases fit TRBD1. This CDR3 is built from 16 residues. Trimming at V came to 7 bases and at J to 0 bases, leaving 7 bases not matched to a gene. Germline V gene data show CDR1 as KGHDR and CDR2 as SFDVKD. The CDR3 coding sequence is TGTGCCACCAGCCAAATAGGGACAGGGAGCACAGATACGCAGTATTTT. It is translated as CATSQIGTGSTDTQYF.

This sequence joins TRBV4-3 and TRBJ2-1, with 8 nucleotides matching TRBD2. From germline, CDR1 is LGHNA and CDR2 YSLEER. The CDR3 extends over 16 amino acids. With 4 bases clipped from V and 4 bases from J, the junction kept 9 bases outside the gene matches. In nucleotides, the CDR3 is TGCGCCAGCAGCCGGACAGTCCGGGAGGGGTACAATGAGCAGTTCTTC. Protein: CASSRTVREGYNEQFF.

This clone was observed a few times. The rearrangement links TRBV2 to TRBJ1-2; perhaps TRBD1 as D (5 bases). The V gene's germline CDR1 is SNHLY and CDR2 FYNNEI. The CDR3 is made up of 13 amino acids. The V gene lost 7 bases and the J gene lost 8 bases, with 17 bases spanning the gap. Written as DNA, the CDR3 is TGTGCCAGCATCGAGGGTGGGGGAGGCGGCTACACCTTC. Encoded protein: CASIEGGGGGYTF.